This paragraph reports one T cell receptor (beta chain). Its antigen remains unknown. Healthy donors of bone marrow made up the group. V was pared by 5 bases and J by 4 bases, with 15 bases between. This CDR3 is 14 amino acids long. The germline V gene has CDR1 SGHDT and CDR2 YYEEEE. The data belong to a study of cytomegalovirus exposure and HLA in healthy donors. Study-level points and caveats: As was reported, the HLA-A and HLA-B alleles of most subjects were accurately predicted from TCR beta sequences. HLA restriction was apparent for most CMV-associated TCR beta chains in a later analysis.

PCR amplification relied on 60 Vbeta primers (plus 13 Jbeta primers). The method was immunoSEQ multiplex PCR; TCRdb's version includes in-frame clones alone and lacks a portion of them. This sample yields about 200,000 clones, of which around four fifths are seen a single time; about 1.5% belongs to the top ten. The V gene is TRBV5-6, the J gene TRBJ1-2; possibly TRBD1 for D (6 bases). This receptor was obtained from a man between 50 and 59 years old in good health and CMV-seronegative. The sample consisted of PBMCs. CDR3 residues: CASRPGERSYGYTF. The CDR3 region has the DNA TGTGCCAGCAGACCAGGGGAGCGCTCCTATGGCTACACCTTC.